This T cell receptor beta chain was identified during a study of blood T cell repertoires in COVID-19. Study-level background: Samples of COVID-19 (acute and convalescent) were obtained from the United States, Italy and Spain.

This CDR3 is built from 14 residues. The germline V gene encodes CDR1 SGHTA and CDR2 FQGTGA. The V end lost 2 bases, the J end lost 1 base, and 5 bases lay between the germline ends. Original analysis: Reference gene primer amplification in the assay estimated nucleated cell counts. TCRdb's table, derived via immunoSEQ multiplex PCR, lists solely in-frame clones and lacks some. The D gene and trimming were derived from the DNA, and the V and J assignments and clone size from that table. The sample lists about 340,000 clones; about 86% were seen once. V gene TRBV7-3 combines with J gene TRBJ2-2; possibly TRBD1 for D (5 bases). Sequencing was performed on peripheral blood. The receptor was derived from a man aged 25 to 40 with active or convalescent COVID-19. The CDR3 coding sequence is TGTGCCAGCAGCTTAGGACAGAACACCGGGGAGCTGTTTTTT. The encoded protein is CASSLGQNTGELFF.